This T cell receptor beta chain is drawn from a study of response to subunit inactivated influenza vaccine. TCRdb reprocessed the RT-PCR reads with MiXCR, giving one entry per CDR3 protein. This table holds 300,000 to 350,000 distinct CDR3 sequences, roughly 20% found once. V shed 4 bases and J 6 bases; nucleotides not matched to a gene: 15. Germline V gene sequence: CDR1 LGHNA, CDR2 YNFKEQ. This CDR3 is built from 18 residues. This TCR came from a man between 50 and 75 years old who received an inactivated influenza vaccine. The chain combines TRBV4-2 with TRBJ2-3, with 11 bases matching TRBD2. The source material was PBMCs from blood, sampled 21 months after vaccination. The DNA for the CDR3 is TGTGCCAGCAGCCCCCCGGAGGCTAGCGGGAGGCCTTCTGATACGCAGTATTTT. Protein sequence: CASSPPEASGRPSDTQYF.